Listed below are T cell receptor beta chains from one sample, sequenced in a study of blood T cell repertoires in COVID-19. Assay: immunoSEQ multiplex PCR; the TCRdb copy retains only in-frame clones and omits some. Here the sample spans more than 110,000 clones, roughly four fifths being singletons. Sequencing was done on a sample of peripheral blood. The origin of the receptors is an elderly man with acute or convalescent COVID-19. Each CDR3 is given with its conserved first and last residue. The D gene is left open where the match is weak. Part of the rows lack a size; the others show once, few, many or a class for expanded clones.

d_gene: TRBD2; j_gene: TRBJ2-3; abundance: .; v_gene: TRBV20-1; CDR3aa: CSASSGGMGSTDTQYF; CDR3nt: TGCAGTGCTAGTAGCGGGGGAATGGGTAGCACAGATACGCAGTATTTT
d_gene: TRBD1; j_gene: TRBJ2-7; abundance: .; v_gene: TRBV5-4; CDR3aa: CASSLRTGGSYEQYF; CDR3nt: TGTGCCAGCAGCCTACGGACAGGGGGTTCCTACGAGCAGTACTTC
d_gene: .; j_gene: TRBJ2-7; abundance: .; v_gene: TRBV13; CDR3aa: CASSLGAVAGEQYF; CDR3nt: TGTGCCAGCAGCTTAGGTGCAGTGGCAGGCGAGCAGTACTTC
d_gene: .; j_gene: TRBJ1-2; abundance: once; v_gene: TRBV4-2; CDR3aa: CASSQDQGAAYGYTF; CDR3nt: TGTGCCAGCAGCCAAGACCAGGGTGCCGCCTATGGCTACACCTTC
d_gene: .; j_gene: TRBJ2-6; abundance: .; v_gene: TRBV5-1; CDR3aa: CASSFDTGANVLTF; CDR3nt: TGCGCCAGCAGCTTTGACACTGGGGCCAACGTCCTGACTTTC
d_gene: TRBD2; j_gene: TRBJ2-3; abundance: .; v_gene: TRBV20-1; CDR3aa: CSASQAGSDTQYF; CDR3nt: TGCAGTGCTAGTCAAGCGGGGTCAGATACGCAGTATTTT
d_gene: .; j_gene: TRBJ2-5; abundance: .; v_gene: TRBV3-1/TRBV3-2; CDR3aa: CASSQDSEGGETQYF; CDR3nt: TGTGCCAGCAGCCAAGATTCGGAGGGCGGGGAGACCCAGTACTTC
d_gene: TRBD2; j_gene: TRBJ2-7; abundance: .; v_gene: TRBV6-2/TRBV6-3; CDR3aa: CASSYAGTSGGAYEQYF; CDR3nt: TGTGCCAGCAGTTACGCCGGGACTAGCGGGGGAGCCTACGAGCAGTACTTC
d_gene: .; j_gene: TRBJ1-1; abundance: .; v_gene: TRBV19; CDR3aa: CASTPRGGTEAFF; CDR3nt: TGTGCCAGTACCCCCAGGGGCGGCACTGAAGCTTTCTTT
d_gene: TRBD2; j_gene: TRBJ2-5; abundance: many; v_gene: TRBV6-5; CDR3aa: CASTTGGDQETQYF; CDR3nt: TGTGCCAGCACCACGGGGGGAGACCAAGAGACCCAGTACTTC
d_gene: .; j_gene: TRBJ2-2; abundance: .; v_gene: TRBV9; CDR3aa: CASSMDGGTGELFF; CDR3nt: TGTGCCAGCAGCATGGACGGAGGGACCGGGGAGCTGTTTTTT
d_gene: TRBD2; j_gene: TRBJ2-5; abundance: once; v_gene: TRBV4-2; CDR3aa: CASSPTSGGSQETQYF; CDR3nt: TGTGCCAGCAGCCCCACTAGCGGGGGGTCCCAAGAGACCCAGTACTTC
d_gene: TRBD1; j_gene: TRBJ2-5; abundance: once; v_gene: TRBV19; CDR3aa: CASSPTGQQETQYF; CDR3nt: TGTGCCAGTAGTCCAACGGGACAGCAAGAGACCCAGTACTTC
d_gene: .; j_gene: TRBJ1-3; abundance: few; v_gene: TRBV7-2; CDR3aa: CASSKDSKTGNTIYF; CDR3nt: TGTGCCAGCAGCAAGGACAGTAAAACTGGAAACACCATATATTTT
d_gene: .; j_gene: TRBJ1-2; abundance: .; v_gene: TRBV7-8; CDR3aa: CASSLDRTGYTF; CDR3nt: TGTGCCAGCAGCTTAGACAGGACTGGCTACACCTTC
d_gene: .; j_gene: TRBJ2-2; abundance: .; v_gene: TRBV5-4; CDR3aa: CASSLDGGDWELFF; CDR3nt: TGTGCCAGCAGCTTGGATGGGGGCGACTGGGAGCTGTTTTTT
d_gene: .; j_gene: TRBJ2-7; abundance: .; v_gene: TRBV20-1; CDR3aa: CSAREAYEQYF; CDR3nt: TGCAGTGCTAGAGAGGCTTACGAGCAGTACTTC
d_gene: TRBD1; j_gene: TRBJ2-5; abundance: few; v_gene: TRBV2; CDR3aa: CASHLRDRGWETQYF; CDR3nt: TGTGCCAGCCACCTCCGGGACAGGGGCTGGGAGACCCAGTACTTC
d_gene: .; j_gene: TRBJ2-7; abundance: .; v_gene: TRBV19; CDR3aa: CASSISGTYEQYF; CDR3nt: TGTGCCAGTAGTATTTCAGGAACCTACGAGCAGTACTTC
d_gene: .; j_gene: TRBJ1-2; abundance: .; v_gene: TRBV19; CDR3aa: CASRTHTEGGNGYTF; CDR3nt: TGTGCCAGTAGGACCCACACGGAGGGGGGGAATGGCTACACCTTC
d_gene: TRBD1; j_gene: TRBJ2-5; abundance: .; v_gene: TRBV5-6; CDR3aa: CASSEDRGRSETQYF; CDR3nt: TGTGCCAGCAGCGAAGACAGGGGCCGGTCTGAGACCCAGTACTTC
d_gene: .; j_gene: TRBJ1-1; abundance: few; v_gene: TRBV12-3/TRBV12-4; CDR3aa: CASSLGTSEAFF; CDR3nt: TGTGCCAGCAGTTTAGGGACAAGTGAAGCTTTCTTT
d_gene: .; j_gene: TRBJ1-3; abundance: .; v_gene: TRBV28; CDR3aa: CASSRVYRVSSGNTIYF; CDR3nt: TGTGCCAGCAGTCGCGTTTACAGGGTGAGCTCTGGAAACACCATATATTTT
d_gene: .; j_gene: TRBJ2-7; abundance: .; v_gene: TRBV18; CDR3aa: CASSIGTPSGGYEQYF; CDR3nt: TGTGCCAGCTCAATCGGGACTCCCTCCGGGGGATACGAGCAGTACTTC
d_gene: .; j_gene: TRBJ1-4; abundance: .; v_gene: TRBV9; CDR3aa: CASSVGGNNEKLFF; CDR3nt: TGTGCCAGCAGCGTAGGAGGGAATAATGAAAAACTGTTTTTT
d_gene: .; j_gene: TRBJ1-1; abundance: .; v_gene: TRBV15; CDR3aa: CATSRGEAKNTEAFF; CDR3nt: TGTGCCACCAGCAGAGGGGAGGCCAAGAACACTGAAGCTTTCTTT
d_gene: TRBD1; j_gene: TRBJ1-2; abundance: .; v_gene: TRBV18; CDR3aa: CASSSQDRGLYGYTF; CDR3nt: TGTGCCAGCTCGTCTCAGGACAGGGGACTCTATGGCTACACCTTC
d_gene: TRBD1; j_gene: TRBJ2-7; abundance: once; v_gene: TRBV30; CDR3aa: CASGQGAYEQYF; CDR3nt: TGTGCCTCTGGGCAGGGGGCCTACGAGCAGTACTTC
d_gene: TRBD1; j_gene: TRBJ2-6; abundance: .; v_gene: TRBV9; CDR3aa: CASSEGPGGSGANVLTF; CDR3nt: TGTGCCAGCAGCGAGGGGCCAGGGGGCTCTGGGGCCAACGTCCTGACTTTC
d_gene: .; j_gene: TRBJ2-2; abundance: .; v_gene: TRBV4-3; CDR3aa: CASSRDPGHTGELFF; CDR3nt: TGCGCCAGCAGCCGAGACCCAGGGCACACCGGGGAGCTGTTTTTT
d_gene: TRBD2; j_gene: TRBJ2-5; abundance: .; v_gene: TRBV28; CDR3aa: CASSRLAGGQETQYF; CDR3nt: TGTGCCAGCAGCCGACTAGCGGGGGGCCAAGAGACCCAGTACTTC
d_gene: .; j_gene: TRBJ1-5; abundance: .; v_gene: TRBV7-9; CDR3aa: CASSLRDQPQHF; CDR3nt: TGTGCCAGCAGCTTGAGAGATCAGCCCCAGCATTTT
d_gene: .; j_gene: TRBJ1-4; abundance: .; v_gene: TRBV24-1; CDR3aa: CATSDYRVSGKLFF; CDR3nt: TGTGCCACCAGTGATTACCGGGTTTCGGGAAAACTGTTTTTT
d_gene: .; j_gene: TRBJ1-5; abundance: few; v_gene: TRBV6-6; CDR3aa: CASSGQPNQPQHF; CDR3nt: TGTGCCAGCAGCGGACAGCCCAATCAGCCCCAGCATTTT
d_gene: .; j_gene: TRBJ2-5; abundance: .; v_gene: TRBV5-8; CDR3aa: CASSAIGEETQYF; CDR3nt: TGTGCCAGCAGCGCTATCGGGGAGGAGACCCAGTACTTC
d_gene: .; j_gene: TRBJ2-2; abundance: .; v_gene: TRBV4-2; CDR3aa: CASSQGGRSGELFF; CDR3nt: TGTGCCAGCAGCCAAGGAGGTCGGTCCGGGGAGCTGTTTTTT
d_gene: TRBD1; j_gene: TRBJ2-5; abundance: .; v_gene: TRBV5-1; CDR3aa: CASSFRGLQETQYF; CDR3nt: TGCGCCAGCAGCTTTAGGGGGCTACAAGAGACCCAGTACTTC
d_gene: TRBD1; j_gene: TRBJ1-1; abundance: once; v_gene: TRBV19; CDR3aa: CASSPGQGNTEAFF; CDR3nt: TGTGCCAGTAGTCCCGGACAGGGGAACACTGAAGCTTTCTTT
d_gene: TRBD1; j_gene: TRBJ2-2; abundance: .; v_gene: TRBV24-1; CDR3aa: CATSDTGVRGELFF; CDR3nt: TGTGCCACCAGTGATACAGGGGTTCGCGGGGAGCTGTTTTTT
d_gene: .; j_gene: TRBJ1-1; abundance: once; v_gene: TRBV9; CDR3aa: CASSAHRDTEAFF; CDR3nt: TGTGCCAGCAGCGCTCACAGGGATACTGAAGCTTTCTTT
d_gene: TRBD2; j_gene: TRBJ2-3; abundance: .; v_gene: TRBV7-2; CDR3aa: CASSLSSRGGQSDTQYF; CDR3nt: TGTGCCAGCAGCTTATCTTCCCGGGGGGGCCAGTCGGATACGCAGTATTTT
d_gene: TRBD1; j_gene: TRBJ1-6; abundance: few; v_gene: TRBV30; CDR3aa: CAWGRQGVSPLHF; CDR3nt: TGTGCCTGGGGGCGACAGGGTGTCTCACCCCTCCACTTT
d_gene: .; j_gene: TRBJ2-5; abundance: .; v_gene: TRBV10-3; CDR3aa: CAISVARGGETQYF; CDR3nt: TGTGCCATCAGTGTGGCCCGAGGGGGAGAGACCCAGTACTTC